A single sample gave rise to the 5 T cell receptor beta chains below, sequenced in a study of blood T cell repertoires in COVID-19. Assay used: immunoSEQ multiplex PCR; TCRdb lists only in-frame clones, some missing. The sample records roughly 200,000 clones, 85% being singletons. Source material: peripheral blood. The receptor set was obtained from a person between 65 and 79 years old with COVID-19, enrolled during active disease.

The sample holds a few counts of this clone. CDR3 sequence reads: CASSESGGGSEAFF. CDR3 nucleotide sequence: TGTGCCAGCAGTGAATCAGGGGGCGGTTCTGAAGCTTTCTTT. The rearrangement uses TRBV2 and TRBJ1-1; 8 bases line up with TRBD1. Trimming at V came to 2 bases and at J to 6 bases, leaving 5 bases not matched to a gene. CDR1 and CDR2 from the germline V gene are SNHLY and FYNNEI. The CDR3 sequence is 14 residues long.

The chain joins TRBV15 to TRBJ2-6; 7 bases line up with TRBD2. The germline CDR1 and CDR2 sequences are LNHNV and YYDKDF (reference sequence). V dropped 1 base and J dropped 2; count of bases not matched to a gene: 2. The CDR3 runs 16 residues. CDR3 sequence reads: CATSRGGGTGANVLTF. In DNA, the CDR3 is TGTGCCACCAGCAGAGGCGGGGGAACTGGGGCCAACGTCCTGACTTTC.

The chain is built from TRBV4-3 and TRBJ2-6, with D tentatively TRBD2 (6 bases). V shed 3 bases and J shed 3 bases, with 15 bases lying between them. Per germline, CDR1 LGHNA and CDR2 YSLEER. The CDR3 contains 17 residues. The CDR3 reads CASSQQWRGDGANVLTF. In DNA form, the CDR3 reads TGCGCCAGCAGCCAGCAATGGAGGGGTGATGGGGCCAACGTCCTGACTTTC.

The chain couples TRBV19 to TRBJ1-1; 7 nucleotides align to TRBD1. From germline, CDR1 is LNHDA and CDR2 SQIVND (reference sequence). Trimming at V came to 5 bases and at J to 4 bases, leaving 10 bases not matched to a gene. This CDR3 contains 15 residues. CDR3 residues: CASSPRDSRATEAFF. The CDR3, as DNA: TGTGCCAGTAGTCCGCGGGACAGCAGGGCCACTGAAGCTTTCTTT.

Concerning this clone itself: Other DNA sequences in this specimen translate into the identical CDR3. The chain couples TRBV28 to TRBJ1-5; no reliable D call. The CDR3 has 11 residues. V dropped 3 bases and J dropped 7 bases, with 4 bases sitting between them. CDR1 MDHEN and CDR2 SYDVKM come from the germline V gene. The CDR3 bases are TGTGCCAGCAGTTTTCGGCAGCCCCAGCATTTT. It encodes CASSFRQPQHF.